Listed here are 11 T cell receptor beta chains from one sample, sequenced in a study of T cell repertoires in cytomegalovirus infection. No antigen has been assigned to these receptors. TCRdb used MiXCR to reprocess the reads, holding one entry per CDR3 protein. The table includes about half a million distinct CDR3 sequences, around 35% detected once. The source material was cultured PBMCs, sampled from culture after CMV antigen stimulation. These receptors were taken from a human donor in good health (CMV status not recorded). Some clones in this sample may be carry-over from other donors' samples.

This clonotype was seen many times. The V gene is TRBV7-2, the J gene TRBJ2-1; possibly TRBD1 for D (5 bases). The CDR3 spans 19 residues. The V end was cut by 2 bases, the J end by 9 bases, with 29 bases between. Germline CDR1 reads SGHTA; CDR2 reads FQGNSA. The CDR3 here is CASSLPLRTRSGAIREQFF. In nucleotides, the CDR3 is TGTGCCAGCAGCTTACCACTACGGACGAGATCTGGGGCTATTCGTGAGCAGTTCTTC.

This sequence joins TRBV7-2 and TRBJ2-3; D uncertain. CDR1 is SGHTA and CDR2 is FQGNSA in the germline V gene. The CDR3 contains 15 residues. V was shortened by 0 bases and J by 0 bases, with 7 bases between the two germline ends. The CDR3 DNA is TGTGCCAGCAGCTTAGCCCTCCTTAGCACAGATACGCAGTATTTT. Translation: CASSLALLSTDTQYF.

This clonotype has more than one count but fewer than ten. The CDR3 is CASSYRLGTSGTYEQYF. CDR3 coding DNA: TGTGCCAGCAGTTACCGCCTTGGGACTAGCGGGACCTACGAGCAGTACTTC. V and J are TRBV6-1 and TRBJ2-7; TRBD2 agrees at 13 bases. The CDR3 is 17 residues long. Germline lookup yields CDR1 MNHNS and CDR2 SASEGT. J gave up 2 bases and V 5 bases, and 9 bases lay outside the gene matches.

The CDR3 nucleotides read TGTGCCAGCAGCTTAGGCGGGACAGGGTTACAAGATACGCAGTATTTT. It yields the protein CASSLGGTGLQDTQYF. The chain employs TRBV7-6 and TRBJ2-3; 9 bases are a match to TRBD1. The CDR3 consists of 16 residues. Trimming at V came to 1 base and at J to 5 bases, leaving 7 bases not matched to a gene. The V gene's germline CDR1 is SGHVS and CDR2 FNYEAQ.

This clonotype was observed a handful of times. The chain carries TRBV19 and TRBJ2-7; no firm D call. The germline CDR1 and CDR2 sequences are LNHDA and SQIVND (reference sequence). CDR3 size: 14 residues. Trimming stripped 3 bases from V and 0 bases from J, with 9 bases between. CDR3 DNA sequence: TGTGCCAGTAGTATTGCGGCCAGCTCCTACGAGCAGTACGTC. Its protein product is CASSIAASSYEQYV.

V is TRBV28 and J is TRBJ1-2; TRBD1 agrees at 11 bases. This CDR3 contains 13 residues. J gave up 7 bases and V 11 bases, and 9 bases lay outside the gene matches. Germline-derived CDR1 and CDR2 are MDHEN and SYDVKM. The CDR3 protein is CASRTGGSGGYTF. The CDR3 nucleotides are TGTGCCTCCAGGACAGGGGGCAGTGGTGGCTACACCTTC.

Only a few counts were recorded for this clonotype. This chain joins TRBV6-5 and TRBJ2-2; 9 positions agree with TRBD2. V shed 5 bases, J shed 6 bases, and the junction held 7 bases outside the gene matches. The CDR3 length is 15 residues. Per germline, CDR1 MNHEY and CDR2 SVGAGI. The DNA for the CDR3 is TGTGCCAGCAGTATAGCGGGAGTGGGTCCCGGGGAGCTGTTTTTT. Its translation is CASSIAGVGPGELFF.

The sample holds a few counts of this clonotype. This chain links TRBV11-2 with TRBJ2-1, with D uncertain. The CDR3 runs 13 residues. From germline, CDR1 is SGHAT and CDR2 FQNNGV. V lost 5 bases, J lost 8 bases, and 13 bases lay in between. CDR3 nucleotide sequence: TGTGCCAGCAGCCCCCCATTTCGCTATGAGCAGTTCTTC. Protein product: CASSPPFRYEQFF.

This clonotype has a count of ten or more. The chain combines TRBV7-2 with TRBJ2-5; TRBD2 is a possible D gene (6 bases). Between the trimmed V and J ends, which lost 4 bases and 3 bases, there was a span of 21 bases. CDR3 size: 17 residues. Germline CDR1 reads SGHTA; CDR2 reads FQGNSA. DNA for the CDR3: TGTGCCAGCAGCTCACAATGGGGGGTATCGGGAAAAGAGACCCAGTACTTC. Its translation: CASSSQWGVSGKETQYF.

The genes are TRBV5-4 and TRBJ2-3; unclear D gene. Trimming shortened V by 5 bases and J by 2 bases, and 9 bases separated the two germline ends. The CDR3 length is 13 residues. Looked up from germline, CDR1 is SGHNT and CDR2 is YYREEE (reference sequence). CDR3 sequence reads: CASRPAFTDTQYF. The CDR3 bases are TGTGCCAGCAGACCGGCTTTCACAGATACGCAGTATTTT.

This rearrangement joins TRBV5-8 to TRBJ2-5; TRBD2 aligns across 14 bases. CDR3 length: 16 residues. The trim removed 4 bases at V and 5 bases at J, leaving 7 bases unmatched. The germline V gene has CDR1 SGHTS and CDR2 YDEGEE. Here the CDR3 reads CASSKGLAGVRETQYF. For the CDR3, the DNA is TGTGCCAGCAGCAAGGGACTAGCGGGAGTTCGGGAGACCCAGTACTTC.